Below, 3 T cell receptor beta chains from the same sample are listed, as sequenced in a study of blood T cell repertoires in COVID-19. TCRdb's table, derived via immunoSEQ multiplex PCR, lists solely in-frame clones and lacks some. The table includes some 73,000 clones, about 93% detected once. The sequencing input was peripheral blood. Source of these receptors: a human donor in a cohort sampled during active COVID-19.

V usage is TRBV5-1 and J usage is TRBJ1-4; 8 bases align to TRBD1. Germline V lookup: CDR1 SGHRS, CDR2 YFSETQ. With V trimmed by 4 bases and J by 8 bases, 10 bases remained unmatched. The CDR3 extends over 15 amino acids. The CDR3 region has the DNA TGCGCCAGCAGCGCTGGGACAGGCATATCGGAAAAACTGTTTTTT. Its protein is CASSAGTGISEKLFF.

V is TRBV29-1 and J is TRBJ2-3; no clear D. This CDR3 comprises 13 residues. From germline, CDR1 is SQVTM and CDR2 ANQGSEA. The V end was cut by 6 bases, the J end by 6 bases, with 16 bases between. In nucleotides, the CDR3 is TGCAGCGTGACGCAGGCCCGAATGGATACGCAGTATTTT. Residues: CSVTQARMDTQYF.

The chain couples TRBV27 to TRBJ2-5; 12 bases match TRBD2. This CDR3 contains 16 residues. V trimming: 6 bases; J trimming: 2 bases; junction bases outside the gene matches: 7. The germline V gene encodes CDR1 MNHEY and CDR2 SMNVEV (reference sequence). CDR3 protein: CASRATSGGWQETQYF. The CDR3 DNA sequence: TGTGCCAGCAGAGCAACTAGCGGGGGGTGGCAAGAGACCCAGTACTTC.